A selection of T cell receptor beta chains follows, all from one sample in a study of blood T cell repertoires in COVID-19. Sequencing used immunoSEQ multiplex PCR; TCRdb keeps in-frame clones, though not all of them. The sample has about 100,000 clones, 80% to 90% seen once; the top ten hold roughly 2.5%. Sequencing was done on a sample of PBMCs or T cells enriched from blood (not recorded which). These receptors were taken from a woman aged 45-65 years who had recovered from COVID-19. Each CDR3 is given with its conserved first and last residue. A D gene is named only where the DNA matches it firmly. Rows may omit the clone size; those that give it use once, few, many or a size class.

TRBJ2-7 few 17 TRBV4-1 NA CASSPVRAGTEFYEQYF TGCGCCAGCAGCCCCGTGAGGGCAGGGACTGAATTCTACGAGCAGTACTTC
TRBJ2-7 NA 14 TRBV10-3 TRBD1 CAISERDSTYEQYF TGTGCCATCAGTGAACGGGACAGCACCTACGAGCAGTACTTC
TRBJ1-1 NA 15 TRBV19 TRBD1 CASRRNRGLNTEAFF TGTGCCAGTAGACGGAATAGGGGGCTGAACACTGAAGCTTTCTTT
TRBJ1-1 NA 13 TRBV7-2 NA CASSLDRAYEAFF TGTGCCAGCAGCTTAGACAGGGCCTATGAAGCTTTCTTT
TRBJ2-2 NA 15 TRBV13 NA CASSLGGANTGELFF TGTGCCAGCAGCTTAGGGGGCGCGAACACCGGGGAGCTGTTTTTT
TRBJ2-7 NA 15 TRBV18 TRBD2 CASGTSTSGLGEQYF TGTGCCAGCGGCACATCGACTAGCGGTCTGGGAGAGCAGTACTTC
TRBJ2-5 NA 11 TRBV12-3/TRBV12-4 NA CASSFKETQYF TGTGCCAGCAGTTTTAAAGAGACCCAGTACTTC
TRBJ1-1 NA 16 TRBV29-1 TRBD1 CSVEERGRGVNTEAFF TGCAGCGTTGAAGAACGGGGCAGGGGGGTTAACACTGAAGCTTTCTTT
TRBJ1-4 NA 13 TRBV3-1/TRBV3-2 NA CASSSGRGGKLFF TGTGCCAGCAGCTCGGGGAGGGGCGGAAAACTGTTTTTT
TRBJ2-7 NA 13 TRBV29-1 NA CSVRPTGSGEQYF TGCAGCGTTCGACCCACGGGGTCGGGCGAGCAGTACTTC
TRBJ2-7 NA 16 TRBV13 TRBD2 CASSSYGLAGVYEQYF TGTGCCAGCAGCAGTTACGGACTAGCGGGAGTCTACGAGCAGTACTTC
TRBJ1-2 NA 16 TRBV6-4 TRBD1 CASSDSFLPGGYGYTF TGTGCCAGCAGTGACTCGTTTCTGCCAGGGGGCTATGGCTACACCTTC
TRBJ2-7 once 16 TRBV28 TRBD1 CASSSPAGTGFYEQYF TGTGCCAGCAGTTCACCGGCCGGGACAGGGTTCTACGAGCAGTACTTC
TRBJ2-2 NA 15 TRBV5-1 TRBD1 CASSLAGQGAGELFF TGCGCCAGCAGCTTGGCGGGACAGGGGGCCGGGGAGCTGTTTTTT
TRBJ2-6 NA 15 TRBV7-2 NA CASSPGPRLANVLTF TGTGCCAGCAGTCCAGGCCCTCGTTTGGCCAACGTCCTGACTTTC
TRBJ2-1 NA 16 TRBV5-1 TRBD1 CASSPVGQGSYNEQFF TGCGCCAGCAGCCCCGTGGGACAGGGCTCGTACAATGAGCAGTTCTTC
TRBJ1-3 NA 13 TRBV28 NA CASLGGDGNTIYF TGTGCCAGCCTGGGGGGTGATGGAAACACCATATATTTT
TRBJ1-1 NA 14 TRBV30 NA CAWSAEVFATEAFF TGTGCCTGGAGTGCCGAGGTCTTCGCCACTGAAGCTTTCTTT
TRBJ1-2 NA 14 TRBV7-9 NA CASSSHQGFYGYTF TGTGCCAGCAGCTCCCATCAGGGATTCTATGGCTACACCTTC
TRBJ1-1 medium-sized 13 TRBV12-3/TRBV12-4 NA CASSLRGGTEAFF TGTGCCAGCAGCCTGAGGGGAGGCACTGAAGCTTTCTTT
TRBJ1-2 NA 15 TRBV6-1 NA CASSEARQGPGGYTF TGTGCCAGCAGTGAAGCGCGGCAGGGTCCTGGGGGCTACACCTTC
TRBJ1-1 NA 13 TRBV25-1 NA CASSEYGGAEAFF TGTGCCAGCAGTGAATATGGGGGGGCTGAAGCTTTCTTT
TRBJ1-1 NA 15 TRBV19 TRBD1 CASSIRTGTDTEAFF TGTGCCAGTAGTATCCGGACAGGCACGGACACTGAAGCTTTCTTT
TRBJ2-7 NA 15 TRBV6-2/TRBV6-3 TRBD1 CASSYSRTGPYEQYF TGTGCCAGCAGTTACTCTAGGACAGGACCCTACGAGCAGTACTTC
TRBJ2-6 NA 18 TRBV13 TRBD1 CASSLRQGSWSGANVLTF TGTGCCAGCAGCCTCCGACAGGGGAGTTGGTCTGGGGCCAACGTCCTGACTTTC
TRBJ2-7 NA 15 TRBV28 TRBD2 CASSPTGGGRYEQYF TGTGCCAGCAGTCCGACGGGGGGGGGCCGCTACGAGCAGTACTTC
TRBJ2-7 NA 11 TRBV6-5 TRBD1 CATGTGVEQYF TGTGCCACCGGGACAGGGGTCGAGCAGTACTTC
TRBJ2-7 NA 16 TRBV27 TRBD2 CASSFLGTSGGVEQYF TGTGCCAGCAGTTTTTTGGGTACGAGCGGGGGGGTAGAGCAGTACTTC
TRBJ1-5 NA 17 TRBV18 NA CASSPPRTNYSNQPQHF TGTGCCAGCTCACCACCGAGGACAAATTATAGCAATCAGCCCCAGCATTTT
TRBJ2-7 NA 14 TRBV27 NA CASSLSQGSYEQYF TGTGCCAGCAGTTTGTCGCAGGGGTCCTACGAGCAGTACTTC
TRBJ2-1 NA 14 TRBV5-1 NA CASSLAFPVDEQFF TGCGCCAGCAGCTTGGCCTTTCCCGTCGATGAGCAGTTCTTC
TRBJ1-3 NA 16 TRBV4-1 NA CASSDYTTISGNTIYF TGCGCCAGCAGCGACTACACCACCATTAGTGGAAACACCATATATTTT
TRBJ2-7 NA 15 TRBV7-6 NA CASSLSMGPSYEQYF TGTGCCAGCAGCTTATCAATGGGCCCCTCGTACGAGCAGTACTTC
TRBJ2-5 once 15 TRBV27 TRBD1 CASSSGQPYQETQYF TGTGCCAGCAGTTCGGGACAGCCGTACCAAGAGACCCAGTACTTC
TRBJ2-7 NA 15 TRBV27 TRBD1 CASSRPGQGAYEQYF TGTGCCAGCTCTCGTCCGGGACAGGGGGCCTACGAGCAGTACTTC
TRBJ2-1 NA 14 TRBV6-5 NA CASNPGTYYNEQFF TGTGCCAGCAATCCCGGGACATACTACAATGAGCAGTTCTTC
TRBJ2-6 NA 15 TRBV7-9 NA CASSPTSSGANVLTF TGTGCCAGCAGCCCTACTAGCTCTGGGGCCAACGTCCTGACTTTC
TRBJ2-3 NA 13 TRBV10-1 NA CASSEFGAGTQYF TGCGCCAGCAGTGAGTTTGGAGCCGGTACGCAGTATTTT
TRBJ1-2 NA 15 TRBV28 TRBD1 CASSKDRVSNYGYTF TGTGCCAGCAGCAAGGACAGGGTCTCTAACTATGGCTACACCTTC
TRBJ1-5 NA 17 TRBV5-1 NA CASSLVFGRCPYQPQHF TGCGCCAGCAGCTTGGTATTCGGCAGGTGCCCCTATCAGCCCCAGCATTTT
TRBJ2-3 NA 16 TRBV11-2 TRBD2 CASSLVDPSGSDTQYF TGTGCCAGCAGCTTAGTGGATCCTAGCGGTTCAGATACGCAGTATTTT
TRBJ1-1 NA 15 TRBV28 NA CASSSTYRLNTEAFF TGTGCCAGCAGTTCCACCTACCGGTTGAACACTGAAGCTTTCTTT